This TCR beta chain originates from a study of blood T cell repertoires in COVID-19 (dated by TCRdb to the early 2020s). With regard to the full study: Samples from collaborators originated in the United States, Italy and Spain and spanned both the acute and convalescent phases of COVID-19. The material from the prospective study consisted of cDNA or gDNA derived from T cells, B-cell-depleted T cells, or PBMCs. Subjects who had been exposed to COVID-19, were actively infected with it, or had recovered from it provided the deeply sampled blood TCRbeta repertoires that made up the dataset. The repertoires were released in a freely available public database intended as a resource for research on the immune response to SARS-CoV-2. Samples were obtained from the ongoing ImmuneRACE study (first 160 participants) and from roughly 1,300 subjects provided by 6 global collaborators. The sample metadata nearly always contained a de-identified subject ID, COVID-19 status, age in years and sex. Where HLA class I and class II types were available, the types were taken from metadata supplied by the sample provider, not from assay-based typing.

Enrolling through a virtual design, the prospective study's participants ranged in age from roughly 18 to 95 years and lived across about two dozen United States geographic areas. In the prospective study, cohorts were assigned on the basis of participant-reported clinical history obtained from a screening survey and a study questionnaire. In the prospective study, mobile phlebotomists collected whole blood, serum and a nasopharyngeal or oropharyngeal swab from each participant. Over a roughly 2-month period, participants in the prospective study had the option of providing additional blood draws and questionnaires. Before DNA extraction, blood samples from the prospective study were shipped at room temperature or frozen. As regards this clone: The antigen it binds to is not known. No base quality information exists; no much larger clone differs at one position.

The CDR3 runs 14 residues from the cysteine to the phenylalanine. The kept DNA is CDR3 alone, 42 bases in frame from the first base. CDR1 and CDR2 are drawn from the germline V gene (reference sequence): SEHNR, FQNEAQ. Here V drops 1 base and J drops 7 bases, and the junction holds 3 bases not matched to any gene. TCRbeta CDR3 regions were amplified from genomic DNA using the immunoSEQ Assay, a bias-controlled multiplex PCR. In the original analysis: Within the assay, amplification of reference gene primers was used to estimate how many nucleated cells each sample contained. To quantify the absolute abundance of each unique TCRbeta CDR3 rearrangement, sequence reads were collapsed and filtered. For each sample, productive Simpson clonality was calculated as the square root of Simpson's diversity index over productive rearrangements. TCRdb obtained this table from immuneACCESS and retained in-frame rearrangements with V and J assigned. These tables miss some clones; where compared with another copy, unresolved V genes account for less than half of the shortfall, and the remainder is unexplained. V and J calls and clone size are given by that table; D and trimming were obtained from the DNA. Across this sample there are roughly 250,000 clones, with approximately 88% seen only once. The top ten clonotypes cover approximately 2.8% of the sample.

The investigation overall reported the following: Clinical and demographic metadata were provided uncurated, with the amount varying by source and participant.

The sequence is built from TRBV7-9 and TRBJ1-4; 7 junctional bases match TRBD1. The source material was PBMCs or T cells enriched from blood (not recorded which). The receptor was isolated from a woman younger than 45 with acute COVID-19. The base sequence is TGTGCCAGCAGCTTAGACAGGGGTGGTGAAAAACTGTTTTTT. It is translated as CASSLDRGGEKLFF. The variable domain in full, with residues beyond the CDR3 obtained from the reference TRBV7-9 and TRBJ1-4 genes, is DTGVSQNPRHKITKRGQNVTFRCDPISEHNRLYWYRQTLGQGPEFLTYFQNEAQLEKSRLLSDRFSAERPKGSFSTLEIQRTEQGDSAMYLCASSLDRGGEKLFFGSGTQLSVL.